The rows below give T cell receptor beta chains drawn from one sample of a study of blood T cell repertoires in COVID-19. Libraries were prepared by immunoSEQ multiplex PCR; TCRdb keeps only in-frame clonotypes and omits some of them. The sample yields 200,000 to 250,000 clones, around 90% seen once. Source material: PBMCs or T cells enriched from blood (not recorded which). Source of these receptors: a woman in her thirties with acute COVID-19. Both conserved end residues are part of each CDR3. Fields, in order: clone size, D gene, CDR3 length, V gene, J gene, CDR3 protein, CDR3 DNA. D genes are given only for firm matches. Size is omitted from some rows. Given values are once, few, many or a class for expanded clones.

NA	TRBD1	15	TRBV28	TRBJ1-1	CASSTRDRGRDEAFF	TGTGCCAGCAGTACACGCGACAGGGGGCGTGATGAAGCTTTCTTT
few	TRBD1	17	TRBV7-3	TRBJ2-7	CASSFGFPETGGYEQYF	TGTGCCAGCAGCTTCGGGTTCCCCGAGACAGGGGGGTACGAGCAGTACTTC
NA	TRBD2	18	TRBV11-2	TRBJ2-2	CASSLWGAGGPRTGELFF	TGTGCCAGCAGCTTATGGGGAGCGGGAGGGCCAAGGACCGGGGAGCTGTTTTTT
NA	NA	14	TRBV6-5	TRBJ1-1	CASTTRQPNTEAFF	TGTGCCAGCACCACGAGACAGCCAAACACTGAAGCTTTCTTT
NA	NA	13	TRBV19	TRBJ2-3	CASSIASGGTQYF	TGTGCCAGTAGTATCGCTAGTGGTGGTACGCAGTATTTT
NA	NA	15	TRBV5-6	TRBJ2-7	CASSFSAANTYEQYF	TGTGCCAGCAGCTTCTCGGCGGCCAACACCTACGAGCAGTACTTC
once	NA	14	TRBV6-5	TRBJ1-3	CASSYGVQVYTIYF	TGTGCCAGCAGTTACGGCGTACAGGTTTACACCATATATTTT
few	NA	14	TRBV30	TRBJ1-2	CAWRPLLQDYGYTF	TGTGCCTGGAGACCGCTATTACAGGACTATGGCTACACCTTC
NA	TRBD1	15	TRBV27	TRBJ1-6	CASSPGTGVGSPLHF	TGTGCCAGCAGCCCCGGGACAGGGGTCGGCTCACCCCTCCACTTT
NA	NA	16	TRBV11-2	TRBJ2-3	CASSSRPLSGTDTQYF	TGTGCCAGCAGCTCACGTCCCCTCAGCGGGACAGATACGCAGTATTTT
NA	TRBD1	17	TRBV28	TRBJ1-4	CASSLNGRGPTNEKLFF	TGTGCCAGCAGTTTAAATGGCAGGGGGCCCACTAATGAAAAACTGTTTTTT
NA	NA	14	TRBV9	TRBJ2-6	CASSYSSGANVLTF	TGTGCCAGCAGTTACTCCTCTGGGGCCAACGTCCTGACTTTC
NA	NA	14	TRBV7-9	TRBJ1-1	CASSLVGRVGEAFF	TGTGCCAGCAGCTTAGTAGGCCGGGTCGGGGAAGCTTTCTTT
NA	TRBD1	17	TRBV2	TRBJ1-5	CASSPRGFAHSNQPQHF	TGTGCCAGCAGTCCCAGGGGGTTCGCGCATAGCAATCAGCCCCAGCATTTT